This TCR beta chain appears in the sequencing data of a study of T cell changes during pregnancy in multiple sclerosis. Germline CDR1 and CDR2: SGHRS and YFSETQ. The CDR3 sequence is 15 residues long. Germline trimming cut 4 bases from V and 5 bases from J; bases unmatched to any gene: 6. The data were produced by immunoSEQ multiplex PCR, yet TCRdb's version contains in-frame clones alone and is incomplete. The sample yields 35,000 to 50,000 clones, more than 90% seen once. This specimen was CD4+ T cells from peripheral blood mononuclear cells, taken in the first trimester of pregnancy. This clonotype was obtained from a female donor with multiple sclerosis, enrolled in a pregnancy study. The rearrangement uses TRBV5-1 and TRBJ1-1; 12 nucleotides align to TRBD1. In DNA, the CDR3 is TGCGCCAGCAGCATAGGGGACAGGGGGCCAACTGAAGCTTTCTTT. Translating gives CASSIGDRGPTEAFF.